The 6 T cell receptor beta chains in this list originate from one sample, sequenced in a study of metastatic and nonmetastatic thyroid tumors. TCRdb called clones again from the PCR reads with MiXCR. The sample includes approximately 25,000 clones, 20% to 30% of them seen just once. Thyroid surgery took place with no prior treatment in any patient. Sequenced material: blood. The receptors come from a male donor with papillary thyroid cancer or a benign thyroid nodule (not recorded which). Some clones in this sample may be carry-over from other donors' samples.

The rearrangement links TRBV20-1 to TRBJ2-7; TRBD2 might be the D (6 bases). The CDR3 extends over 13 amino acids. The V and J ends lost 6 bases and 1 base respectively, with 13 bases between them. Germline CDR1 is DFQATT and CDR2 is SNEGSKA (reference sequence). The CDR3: CSASLSGSYEQYF. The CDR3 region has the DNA TGCAGTGCCTCCCTTAGCGGTTCCTACGAGCAGTACTTC.

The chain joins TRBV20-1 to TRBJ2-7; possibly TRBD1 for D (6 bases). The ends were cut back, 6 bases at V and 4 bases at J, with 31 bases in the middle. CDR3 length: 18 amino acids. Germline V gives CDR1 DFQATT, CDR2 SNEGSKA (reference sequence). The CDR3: CSARPPGSGTRLFYEQYF. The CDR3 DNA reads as TGCAGTGCCCGACCCCCAGGATCCGGGACAAGATTGTTTTACGAGCAGTACTTC.

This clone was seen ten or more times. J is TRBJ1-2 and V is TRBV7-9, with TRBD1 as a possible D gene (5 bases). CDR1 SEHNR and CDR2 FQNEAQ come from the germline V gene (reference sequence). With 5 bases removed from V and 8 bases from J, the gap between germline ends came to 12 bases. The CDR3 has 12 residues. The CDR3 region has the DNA TGTGCCAGCAGCCCCGGGGGTCGCGGCTACACCTTC. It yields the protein CASSPGGRGYTF.

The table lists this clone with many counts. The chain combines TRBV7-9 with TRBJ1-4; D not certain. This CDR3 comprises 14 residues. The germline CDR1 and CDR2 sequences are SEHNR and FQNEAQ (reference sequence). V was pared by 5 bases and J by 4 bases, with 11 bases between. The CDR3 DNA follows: TGTGCCAGCAGCCAGGACGGTTTTAATGAAAAACTGTTTTTT. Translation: CASSQDGFNEKLFF.

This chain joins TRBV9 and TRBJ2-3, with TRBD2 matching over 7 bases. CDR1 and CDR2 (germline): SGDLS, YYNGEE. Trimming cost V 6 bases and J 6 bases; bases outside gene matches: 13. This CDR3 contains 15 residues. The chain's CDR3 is CASTHGLGHTDTQYF. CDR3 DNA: TGTGCCAGCACCCATGGACTAGGGCACACTGATACGCAGTATTTT.

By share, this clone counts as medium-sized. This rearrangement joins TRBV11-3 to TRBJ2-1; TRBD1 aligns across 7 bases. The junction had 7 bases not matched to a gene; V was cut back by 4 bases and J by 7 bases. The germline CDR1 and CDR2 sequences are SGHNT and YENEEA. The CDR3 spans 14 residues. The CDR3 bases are TGTGCCAGCAGCTCACCCAGGGGGACGAATGAGCAGTTCTTC. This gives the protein CASSSPRGTNEQFF.